The 10 T cell receptor beta chains listed next were all sequenced from one sample in a study of blood T cell repertoires in COVID-19. Repertoires were generated with immunoSEQ multiplex PCR, while TCRdb's copy carries only in-frame clones and drops some. The profile shows 90,000 or so clones, over 80% of them singletons. Sequenced material: peripheral blood. The receptors come from a human donor in a cohort sampled during active COVID-19.

The rearrangement links TRBV10-1 to TRBJ2-7; TRBD2 is a possible D gene (6 bases). Trimming pared 5 bases from V and 0 bases from J, leaving 8 bases between. This CDR3 is 13 amino acids long. Germline V CDR1 and CDR2: WNHNN, SYGVQD (reference sequence). Here the CDR3 reads CASSRGISYEQYF. The CDR3 nucleotides read TGCGCCAGCAGTCGGGGGATCTCCTACGAGCAGTACTTC.

The CDR3 nucleotides read TGTGCCAGCACCTCCACCGGGAACACTGAAGCTTTCTTT. Its protein product is CASTSTGNTEAFF. This chain links TRBV6-5 with TRBJ1-1; D uncertain. The germline V and J ends were trimmed by 7 bases and 1 base, with 10 bases remaining between them. The length of the CDR3 is 13 residues. Germline lookup yields CDR1 MNHEY and CDR2 SVGAGI.

Only a few counts were recorded for this clone. V is TRBV18 and J is TRBJ1-6; TRBD1 might be the D (5 bases). The CDR3 length is 15 residues. Germline assignment: CDR1 KGHSH and CDR2 LQKENI. The V gene lost 2 bases and the J gene lost 10 bases, with 15 bases spanning the gap. The CDR3 spells CASSPGAGSGSPLHF. The CDR3 DNA follows: TGTGCCAGCTCACCAGGGGCCGGGTCAGGATCACCCCTCCACTTT.

CDR3 sequence: CASSPDRAGYGYTF. The CDR3 DNA reads TGTGCCAGCAGTCCAGACAGGGCTGGGTATGGCTACACCTTC. This rearrangement joins TRBV7-3 to TRBJ1-2; 7 nucleotides agree with TRBD1. From germline, CDR1 is SGHTA and CDR2 FQGTGA. The CDR3 has 14 amino acids. J gave up 5 bases and V 6 bases, and 9 bases lay outside the gene matches.

This clone appeared a single time. V is TRBV5-1 and J is TRBJ2-2; possible D gene TRBD2, 5 bases. Germline CDR1 SGHRS, CDR2 YFSETQ. V shed 4 bases and J shed 8 bases, with 12 bases lying between them. The CDR3 is 13 residues long. The CDR3 DNA follows: TGCGCCAGCAGCGGCGCTCCGGGAGGGGAGCTGTTTTTT. Its protein is CASSGAPGGELFF.

This sequence joins TRBV13 and TRBJ1-4; tentative D call: TRBD1 (5 bases). CDR3 length: 12 residues. Germline V gene sequence: CDR1 PRHDT, CDR2 FYEKMQ (reference sequence). V lost 6 bases and J 12 bases, leaving 14 bases between the germline ends. The CDR3 is CASSRGAGELFF. As DNA, the CDR3 is TGTGCCAGCAGTCGAGGGGCGGGGGAACTGTTTTTT.

The rearrangement uses TRBV6-5 and TRBJ2-7; 10 bases map to TRBD2. The length of the CDR3 is 15 residues. Trimming removed 6 bases from V and 2 bases from J; junction bases left unmatched: 7. Germline assignment: CDR1 MNHEY and CDR2 SVGAGI. Here the CDR3 reads CASSPSGGAPYEQYF. CDR3 DNA sequence: TGTGCCAGCAGCCCGAGCGGGGGGGCCCCCTACGAGCAGTACTTC.

The chain links TRBV25-1 to TRBJ1-1; the match to TRBD1 covers 7 bases. The CDR3 has 14 residues. V lost 6 bases to trimming and J lost 5 bases; unmatched junction nucleotides: 9. The germline V gene encodes CDR1 MGHDK and CDR2 SYGVNS. CDR3 sequence: CASSNRGSGTEAFF. CDR3 coding DNA: TGTGCCAGCAGCAACAGGGGATCGGGGACTGAAGCTTTCTTT.

The V and J genes are TRBV19 and TRBJ1-5; a possible D gene is TRBD1 (6 bases). The CDR3 has 13 residues. V was clipped by 6 bases and J by 7 bases, with 13 bases between them. Per germline, CDR1 LNHDA and CDR2 SQIVND (reference sequence). CDR3 nucleotides: TGTGCCAGTAGCCAGAGGGGGTTACAGCCCCAGCATTTT. This gives the protein CASSQRGLQPQHF.

This clone was seen a single time. This rearrangement joins TRBV28 to TRBJ1-6, with TRBD1 matching 8 bases. CDR3 length equals 14 residues. The trim removed 4 bases at V and 7 bases at J, leaving 3 bases unmatched. Germline CDR1 reads MDHEN; CDR2 reads SYDVKM. Written as DNA, the CDR3 is TGTGCCAGCAGTTCGACAGGGGTAAATTCACCCCTCCACTTT. Its protein product is CASSSTGVNSPLHF.